The clone carrying this T cell receptor beta chain was counted at least ten times. The TCRs were subjected to amplification over roughly 18 PCR cycles employing a constant-region primer in conjunction with a V-primer adapter. In TCRdb, the reads were re-called with MiXCR into one record per CDR3 protein. The table shows roughly 50,000 distinct CDR3 sequences, with approximately 33% occurring only once. The time point here: after trial treatment. Treatment described: LDRT plus nivolumab, ipilimumab, low-dose cyclophosphamide and aspirin (RACIN trial). Patients deemed eligible presented with advanced solid tumors lacking tumor-infiltrating lymphocytes. This specimen comes from a study of low-dose radiotherapy and immunotherapy resistance in tumors. This CDR3 is 17 amino acids long. Germline CDR1 MNHEY, CDR2 SVGEGT. The V and J ends lost 4 bases and 0 bases, in that order; junction bases with no gene match: 6.

The chain couples TRBV6-2 or TRBV6-3 to TRBJ2-7; 13 bases agree with TRBD2. This TCR derives from a male donor with rectosigmoid adenocarcinoma. The specimen was PBMCs, collected after low-dose radiotherapy plus immunotherapy. The CDR3 loop reads CASSWTSGGPTSYEQYF. The CDR3 region has the DNA TGTGCCAGCAGTTGGACTAGCGGGGGACCTACCTCCTACGAGCAGTACTTC.